A single sample is the source of the 24 T cell receptor beta chains below, sequenced in a study of T cell repertoires in cytomegalovirus infection. TCRdb processed the reads anew with MiXCR; each CDR3 protein has one entry. This sample has approximately 56,000 distinct CDR3 sequences; roughly 21% occur once, and the top ten carry 80%. These receptors lack a known antigen. Sequenced material: CD8+ T cells from cultured PBMCs, taken from culture after CMV antigen stimulation. The receptors here all came from a human donor in good health (CMV status not recorded). Some clones in this sample may be carry-over from other donors' samples.

The J gene is TRBJ1-4, the V gene TRBV14, with a possible D match to TRBD1 (6 bases). The CDR3 is 14 amino acids. Germline V gene lookup returns CDR1 SGHDN and CDR2 FVKESK. Trimming took off 6 bases at V and 7 bases at J, with 15 bases between the two ends. CDR3 region: CASSPTGGPEKLFF. CDR3 in DNA: TGTGCCAGCAGTCCCACTGGGGGCCCTGAAAAACTGTTTTTT.

This clonotype has a handful of counts. The rearrangement uses TRBV6-6 and TRBJ1-3; D is perhaps TRBD1 (5 bases). Germline loops: CDR1 MNHNY, CDR2 SVGAGI (reference sequence). CDR3 size: 14 residues. V gave up 2 bases and J gave up 2 bases, with 7 bases separating them. The CDR3 protein is CASSYGGTGNTIYF. CDR3 nucleotides: TGTGCCAGCAGTTACGGGGGAACTGGAAACACCATATATTTT.

CDR3 in DNA: TGTGCCAGCAGCCCCCGGGACAGAAGATTGGGCGGCTACACCTTC. This sequence encodes CASSPRDRRLGGYTF. The chain combines TRBV7-9 with TRBJ1-2, with TRBD1 matching over 7 bases. This CDR3 spans 15 amino acids. Looked up from germline, CDR1 is SEHNR and CDR2 is FQNEAQ (reference sequence). J lost 8 bases, V lost 5 bases, and 14 bases had no gene match.

V gene TRBV5-6 combines with J gene TRBJ2-7; 11 bases align to TRBD1. The CDR3 length is 17 residues. The V and J ends lost 0 bases and 3 bases, in that order; junction bases with no gene match: 8. CDR1 is SGHDT and CDR2 is YYEEEE in the germline V gene. CDR3 protein: CASSLGGQGASFYEQYF. Here the CDR3 DNA reads TGTGCCAGCAGCTTGGGAGGACAGGGGGCTTCTTTCTACGAGCAGTACTTC.

The chain combines TRBV15 with TRBJ2-5; D assignment may be TRBD1 or TRBD2 (5 bases each). The CDR3 has 14 residues. Per the germline V gene, CDR1 is LNHNV and CDR2 is YYDKDF (reference sequence). The V end lost 6 bases, the J end lost 4 bases, and 15 bases lay between the germline ends. The DNA of the CDR3 is TGTGCCACCAGGACCCAGGGACGAGGAGAGACCCAGTACTTC. Translated, it gives CATRTQGRGETQYF.

The chain combines TRBV5-1 with TRBJ2-3; D is unclear. CDR1 is SGHRS and CDR2 is YFSETQ in the germline V gene. V lost 0 bases and J lost 1, with 6 bases in between. The CDR3 consists of 14 residues. CDR3 in amino acids: CASSLGQRTDTQYF. In DNA form, the CDR3 reads TGCGCCAGCAGCTTGGGACAACGCACAGATACGCAGTATTTT.

Ten or more counts support this clonotype. The CDR3 region is CASSLSMGGQPQHF. The CDR3 bases are TGTGCCAGCAGCTTATCAATGGGGGGTCAGCCCCAGCATTTT. The chain combines TRBV7-8 with TRBJ1-5, with D perhaps matching TRBD1 (5 bases). Germline lookup yields CDR1 SGHVS and CDR2 FQNEAQ. V was shortened by 2 bases and J by 6 bases, with 11 bases between the two germline ends. The CDR3 extends over 14 amino acids. The full variable domain, in which reference TRBV7-8 and TRBJ1-5 provide the parts outside the CDR3, is GAGVSQSPRYKVAKRGQDVALRCDPISGHVSLFWYQQALGQGPEFLTYFQNEAQLDKSGLPSDRFFAERPEGSVSTLKIQRTQQEDSAVYLCASSLSMGGQPQHFGDGTRLSIL.

This clonotype has only a few counts. The chain is built from TRBV12-3 or TRBV12-4 and TRBJ1-1; 7 nucleotides align to TRBD1. CDR3 length: 13 residues. As DNA, the CDR3 is TGTGTCACGAACAGGGGTCCGAACACTGAAGCTTTCTTT. Its translation: CVTNRGPNTEAFF.

The gene calls are TRBV7-6 and TRBJ2-2; 7 bases match TRBD2. This CDR3 spans 13 amino acids. Germline V gene lookup returns CDR1 SGHVS and CDR2 FNYEAQ. Trimming cost V 5 bases and J 6 bases; bases outside gene matches: 3. The CDR3, as DNA: TGTGCCAGCAGCGGGGGGGGGTCCGGGGAGCTGTTTTTT. It is translated as CASSGGGSGELFF.

The V and J genes are TRBV5-4 and TRBJ1-5, with D possibly TRBD1 on 5 matching bases. The CDR3 runs 15 residues. Germline assignment: CDR1 SGHNT and CDR2 YYREEE (reference sequence). Trimming cost V 0 bases and J 4 bases, with 11 bases left between them. CDR3 loop: CASSLDPGRNQPQHF. CDR3 sequence (DNA): TGTGCCAGCAGCTTGGATCCGGGACGTAATCAGCCCCAGCATTTT.

The J gene is TRBJ2-1, the V gene TRBV11-1; TRBD1 matches at 9 bases. This CDR3 is 15 amino acids long. Germline lookup yields CDR1 SGHAT and CDR2 FQDESV (reference sequence). V shed 5 bases and J 10 bases; nucleotides not matched to a gene: 12. The CDR3 nucleotides read TGTGCCAGCAGCCACGACAGGGGGAACGCCCTGGAGCAGTTCTTC. Translation: CASSHDRGNALEQFF.

The chain joins TRBV6-5 to TRBJ1-1, with D hard to call. The CDR3 has 12 amino acids. Germline V CDR1 and CDR2: MNHEY, SVGAGI. V lost 4 bases and J lost 4, with 7 bases in between. CDR3 protein: CASSSFGTEAFF. CDR3 nucleotides: TGTGCCAGCAGTTCCTTCGGCACTGAAGCTTTCTTT.

This chain uses TRBV27 with TRBJ1-4; no firm D call. Trimming removed 7 bases at V and 7 bases at J, with 13 bases between. The germline CDR1 and CDR2 sequences are MNHEY and SMNVEV (reference sequence). The CDR3 runs 13 residues. This CDR3 reads CASTSHAGEKLFF. The CDR3 DNA follows: TGTGCCAGCACCTCCCATGCGGGTGAAAAACTGTTTTTT.

V is TRBV11-2 and J is TRBJ2-4, with 8 positions matching TRBD1. Germline-derived CDR1 and CDR2 are SGHAT and FQNNGV. The length of the CDR3 is 17 residues. The J segment lost 0 bases and the V segment lost 4 bases, leaving 8 bases of the junction unmatched. As DNA, the CDR3 is TGTGCCAGCAGCTCAGGGACAGGCGAGCTAGCCAAAAACATTCAGTACTTC. Translated: CASSSGTGELAKNIQYF.

This chain joins TRBV7-9 and TRBJ2-7; unclear D gene. Germline CDR1 is SEHNR and CDR2 is FQNEAQ (reference sequence). Trimming cost V 3 bases and J 6 bases, with 6 bases left between them. CDR3 length: 11 amino acids. CDR3 DNA: TGTGCCAGCAGCTTGTCTTTCGAGCAGTACTTC. It is translated as CASSLSFEQYF.

The chain links TRBV29-1 to TRBJ2-2; D is possibly TRBD2 (5 bases). Deletions cut 7 bases from V and 5 bases from J, with 11 bases between. Germline V gene sequence: CDR1 SQVTM, CDR2 ANQGSEA. This CDR3 has 12 residues. The CDR3 sequence is CSAGEGTGELFF. The CDR3 nucleotides read TGCAGCGCCGGGGAAGGGACCGGGGAGCTGTTTTTT.

The rearrangement joins TRBV7-8 to TRBJ2-5, with 7 bases lining up with TRBD2. V was pared by 8 bases and J by 5 bases, with 17 bases of the junction left unmatched. Germline V gene data show CDR1 as SGHVS and CDR2 as FQNEAQ. The length of the CDR3 is 16 residues. The CDR3 loop is CASHRPGSLGGETQYF. The CDR3 DNA is TGTGCCAGCCACAGACCCGGGAGCTTGGGGGGGGAGACCCAGTACTTC.

The chain recombines TRBV6-1 with TRBJ2-4, with D tentatively TRBD2 (5 bases). Trimming cost V 4 bases and J 2 bases, with 6 bases left between them. Germline V CDR1 and CDR2: MNHNS, SASEGT. The CDR3 has 13 amino acids. CDR3 protein: CASSAGTKNIQYF. The CDR3 coding sequence is TGTGCCAGCAGTGCCGGGACCAAAAACATTCAGTACTTC.

The chain employs TRBV7-2 and TRBJ1-1; D call uncertain. Germline V CDR1 and CDR2: SGHTA, FQGNSA. The CDR3 is 14 residues long. V lost 5 bases to trimming and J lost 5 bases, with 15 bases between them. CDR3 protein: CASSPSRGRTEAFF. For the CDR3, the DNA is TGTGCCAGCAGCCCTTCCCGGGGTCGTACTGAAGCTTTCTTT.

The J gene is TRBJ1-1, the V gene TRBV10-3; no clear D. Germline V gene lookup returns CDR1 ENHRY and CDR2 SYGVKD. The CDR3 is 15 residues long. Trimming removed 0 bases at V and 3 bases at J, with 11 bases between. CDR3 bases: TGTGCCATCAGTGAGTCAAGGCTGGAGGACACTGAAGCTTTCTTT. This gives the protein CAISESRLEDTEAFF.

The chain combines TRBV12-3 or TRBV12-4 with TRBJ1-2; D unclear. This CDR3 region has 15 residues. Trimming stripped 6 bases from V and 2 bases from J, with 16 bases between. The CDR3 reads CASRSRRSVNYGYTF. The CDR3 DNA follows: TGTGCCAGCAGGTCAAGACGGAGTGTAAACTATGGCTACACCTTC.

The chain joins TRBV7-8 to TRBJ2-5; D possibly uses TRBD1 or TRBD2 (5 bases each). Between the trimmed V and J ends, which lost 7 bases and 5 bases, there was a span of 17 bases. The CDR3 loop spans 14 amino acids. Germline CDR1 SGHVS, CDR2 FQNEAQ. CDR3: CASTHYTGLETQYF. For the CDR3, the DNA is TGTGCCAGCACCCATTACACGGGGCTGGAGACCCAGTACTTC.

The chain is built from TRBV7-9 and TRBJ1-5, with D unresolved. Germline CDR1 reads SEHNR; CDR2 reads FQNEAQ (reference sequence). Trimming shortened V by 8 bases and J by 3 bases, and 8 bases separated the two germline ends. The CDR3 runs 12 residues. The CDR3 region has the DNA TGTGCCAGCGCCCCCTACAATCAGCCCCAGCATTTT. As protein: CASAPYNQPQHF.

The chain joins TRBV6-2 or TRBV6-3 to TRBJ1-4; D is undetermined. Germline assignment: CDR1 MNHEY and CDR2 SVGEGT. This CDR3 is built from 11 residues. V lost 11 bases to trimming and J lost 6 bases, with 10 bases between them. The CDR3 DNA reads as TGTGCCGCCGGGATCTATGAAAAACTGTTTTTT. This gives the protein CAAGIYEKLFF.